Below, 6 T cell receptor beta chains from the same sample are listed, as sequenced in a study of human T cells and chemical hapten exposure. TCRdb re-analysed the RACE reads in MiXCR, keeping a single row per CDR3 protein. The repertoire holds around 39,000 distinct CDR3 sequences, with approximately 6.3% as singletons. The time point here: patch test 1, 2 weeks after DPC sensitization. This sample's treatment: therapeutic diphenylcyclopropenone sensitization with weekly scalp DPC. Total RNA came from unfractionated whole blood. Sequenced here: whole blood, sampled in connection with sensitization to the hapten diphenylcyclopropenone (DPC). The receptors stem from a woman in her 30s with alopecia areata. Some clones in this sample may be carry-over from other donors' samples.

The table lists this clonotype with a few counts. CDR3 DNA: TGTGCCAGCAGCCCGTCGAAAGGGCCCTACGAGCAGTACTTC. This translates into CASSPSKGPYEQYF. The chain carries TRBV7-2 and TRBJ2-7; D is unresolved. The CDR3 spans 14 residues. In germline, CDR1 is SGHTA, CDR2 FQGNSA. Trimming removed 5 bases at V and 2 bases at J, with 13 bases between.

This clonotype was counted many times. The J gene is TRBJ1-3, the V gene TRBV20-1; D ambiguous. The CDR3 consists of 11 residues. Trimming took 3 bases from V and 8 from J, leaving 8 bases between them. Germline V gene sequence: CDR1 DFQATT, CDR2 SNEGSKA (reference sequence). CDR3 coding DNA: TGCAGTGCTAGGGATTTGGACACCATATATTTT. Residues: CSARDLDTIYF.

This clonotype appeared a few times. The chain joins TRBV6-2 or TRBV6-3 to TRBJ1-1; D not certain. The V and J ends lost 6 bases and 8 bases respectively, with 16 bases between them. There are 13 residues in the CDR3. Germline V gene sequence: CDR1 MNHEY, CDR2 SVGEGT. The CDR3 spells CASRERVSVEAFF. The CDR3 DNA is TGTGCCAGCAGGGAAAGGGTTTCGGTGGAAGCTTTCTTT.

This clonotype showed up many times. This rearrangement joins TRBV20-1 to TRBJ2-2; possibly TRBD1 for D (6 bases). The CDR3 runs to 14 residues. V was cut by 2 bases and J by 1 base, with 8 bases left in between. Looked up from germline, CDR1 is DFQATT and CDR2 is SNEGSKA (reference sequence). The DNA of the CDR3 is TGCAGTGCTAGACAGGGGAAGAACACCGGGGAGCTGTTTTTT. It codes for CSARQGKNTGELFF.

This clonotype has a count of ten or more. V and J are TRBV4-3 and TRBJ1-3; D perhaps matches TRBD1 (6 bases). The CDR3 totals 14 residues. Trimming stripped 5 bases from V and 1 base from J, with 9 bases between. Germline assignment: CDR1 LGHNA and CDR2 YSLEER. This chain's CDR3 is CASSKQGSGNTIYF. In DNA, the CDR3 is TGCGCCAGCAGCAAACAGGGATCTGGAAACACCATATATTTT.

Ten or more counts support this clonotype. This chain connects TRBV20-1 to TRBJ1-5; D call uncertain. CDR3 size: 16 residues. V was cut by 3 bases and J by 5 bases, with 20 bases left in between. The germline V gene has CDR1 DFQATT and CDR2 SNEGSKA (reference sequence). The chain's CDR3 is CSASPIGGPFDQPQHF. In DNA, the CDR3 is TGCAGTGCTAGTCCTATAGGTGGACCGTTCGATCAGCCCCAGCATTTT.